The 28 T cell receptor beta chains presented below share a single source sample, sequenced in a study of T cells after yellow fever vaccination. TCRdb reanalysed the 5' RACE reads using MiXCR and keeps one entry per CDR3 protein. The data hold approximately 580,000 distinct CDR3 sequences, with about a sixth observed a single time. Sequencing used PBMCs, obtained 4 to 5 days after the first yellow fever vaccination. The origin of the receptors is a man younger than 30 who received the YFV17D yellow fever vaccine.

Only a few counts were recorded for this clonotype. CDR3: CASSPGAGGFEETQYF. The CDR3 DNA is TGCGCCAGCAGCCCGGGGGCAGGGGGCTTCGAAGAGACCCAGTACTTC. This chain uses TRBV5-1 with TRBJ2-5; 8 bases are shared with TRBD1. The J segment lost 3 bases and the V segment lost 4 bases, leaving 11 bases of the junction unmatched. Germline CDR1 reads SGHRS; CDR2 reads YFSETQ. The CDR3 is 16 residues long.

In its sample, this clonotype was seen a few times. The genes are TRBV6-2 or TRBV6-3 and TRBJ1-1; perhaps TRBD1 as D (5 bases). This CDR3 region has 15 residues. Germline V gene sequence: CDR1 MNHEY, CDR2 SVGEGT. The V and J ends lost 2 bases and 1 base respectively, with 11 bases between them. Here the CDR3 DNA reads TGTGCCAGCAGTTACCGGACGGGGACGAACACTGAAGCTTTCTTT. This gives the protein CASSYRTGTNTEAFF.

Ten or more counts support this clonotype. The V gene is TRBV7-8, the J gene TRBJ2-5, with D uncertain. The CDR3 loop spans 12 amino acids. Germline V gene sequence: CDR1 SGHVS, CDR2 FQNEAQ. V lost 0 bases and J 5 bases, leaving 4 bases between the germline ends. This CDR3 is CASSLAFETQYF. CDR3 sequence (DNA): TGTGCCAGCAGCTTAGCGTTCGAGACCCAGTACTTC.

This clonotype was picked up a small number of times. The rearrangement joins TRBV3-1 to TRBJ1-1; D is undetermined. Trimming cost V 7 bases and J 6 bases, with 15 bases left between them. Germline CDR1 LGHDT, CDR2 YNNKEL (reference sequence). The CDR3 totals 13 residues. In DNA form, the CDR3 reads TGTGCCAGCATCCGGGAGGGTACCGCTGAAGCTTTCTTT. This codes for CASIREGTAEAFF.

This clonotype was seen once. This rearrangement joins TRBV4-1 to TRBJ2-5; perhaps TRBD2 as D (6 bases). Germline V gene sequence: CDR1 MGHRA, CDR2 YSYEKL. The V and J ends lost 0 bases and 5 bases respectively, with 19 bases between them. The CDR3 extends over 17 amino acids. CDR3 region: CASSQDRGLQIPETQYF. CDR3 nucleotides: TGCGCCAGCAGCCAAGATAGGGGACTTCAAATCCCTGAGACCCAGTACTTC.

The rearrangement joins TRBV3-1 to TRBJ2-5; 9 nucleotides align to TRBD1. Germline CDR1 is LGHDT and CDR2 is YNNKEL (reference sequence). V lost 3 bases, J lost 1 base, and 12 bases stayed unmatched. This CDR3 contains 18 residues. The CDR3 sequence: CASSHGQGSYSLQETQYF. CDR3 bases: TGTGCCAGCAGCCACGGACAGGGGAGTTATTCCCTCCAAGAGACCCAGTACTTC.

The chain is built from TRBV29-1 and TRBJ2-3; D unresolved. The V gene's germline CDR1 is SQVTM and CDR2 ANQGSEA. The CDR3 length is 14 residues. The V and J ends lost 5 bases and 0 bases respectively, with 12 bases between them. The CDR3 DNA is TGCAGCGTTACAGCCACGTTAAGCACAGATACGCAGTATTTT. Translated, it gives CSVTATLSTDTQYF.

The chain carries TRBV5-1 and TRBJ2-1, with D hard to call. Trimming stripped 0 bases from V and 5 bases from J, with 12 bases between. The CDR3 contains 15 residues. CDR1 SGHRS and CDR2 YFSETQ come from the germline V gene. CDR3 sequence (DNA): TGCGCCAGCAGCTTGGTATCGCCAACCCACAATGAGCAGTTCTTC. Its translation is CASSLVSPTHNEQFF. The complete variable domain, with remaining parts taken from reference TRBV5-1 and TRBJ2-1, reads KAGVTQTPRYLIKTRGQQVTLSCSPISGHRSVSWYQQTPGQGLQFLFEYFSETQRNKGNFPGRFSGRQFSNSRSEMNVSTLELGDSALYLCASSLVSPTHNEQFFGPGTRLTVL.

The chain uses TRBV7-2 and TRBJ2-7, with 8 bases identical to TRBD1. The germline gives CDR1 SGHTA, CDR2 FQGNSA. V was pared by 4 bases and J by 2 bases, with 10 bases of the junction left unmatched. CDR3 size: 16 residues. DNA for the CDR3: TGTGCCAGCAGCTCAAATCCCGGGACAGGAGCCTACGAGCAGTACTTC. Translation: CASSSNPGTGAYEQYF. Full variable domain (outside the CDR3, taken from reference TRBV7-2 and TRBJ2-7): GAGVSQSPSNKVTEKGKDVELRCDPISGHTALYWYRQSLGQGLEFLIYFQGNSAPDKSGLPSDRFSAERTGGSVSTLTIQRTQQEDSAVYLCASSSNPGTGAYEQYFGPGTRLTVT.

The chain couples TRBV19 to TRBJ2-1; no clear D. This CDR3 comprises 13 residues. Trimming pared 7 bases from V and 4 bases from J, leaving 11 bases between. CDR1 is LNHDA and CDR2 is SQIVND in the germline V gene (reference sequence). The CDR3 spells CASTRGVYNEQFF. The CDR3 nucleotides are TGTGCCAGTACCAGAGGAGTATACAATGAGCAGTTCTTC.

The chain has TRBV12-3 or TRBV12-4 and TRBJ2-5; 9 positions match TRBD2. This CDR3 is built from 16 residues. J lost 4 bases, V lost 4 bases, and 10 bases had no gene match. The CDR3 bases are TGTGCCAGCAGTTCCTCAGCGGGGGGATTTCGAGAGACCCAGTACTTC. Its protein is CASSSSAGGFRETQYF.

The rearrangement joins TRBV30 to TRBJ2-7; no clear D gene. CDR3 length: 13 amino acids. V was clipped by 4 bases and J by 2 bases, with 12 bases between them. Per germline, CDR1 GTSNPN and CDR2 SVGIG (reference sequence). The CDR3 bases are TGTGCCTGGACCCCTGCCGGTACCTACGAGCAGTACTTC. This sequence encodes CAWTPAGTYEQYF. Supplemented by reference TRBV30 and TRBJ2-7, the full variable domain reads SQTIHQWPATLVQPVGSPLSLECTVEGTSNPNLYWYRQAAGRGLQLLFYSVGIGQISSEVPQNLSASRPQDRQFILSSKKLLLSDSGFYLCAWTPAGTYEQYFGPGTRLTVT.

CDR3 residues: CASSQEWDSNQPQHF. Here the CDR3 DNA reads TGCGCCAGCAGCCAAGAGTGGGATAGCAATCAGCCCCAGCATTTT. V gene TRBV4-1 combines with J gene TRBJ1-5, with unresolved D. There are 15 residues in the CDR3. Germline V gene data show CDR1 as MGHRA and CDR2 as YSYEKL. V lost 0 bases, J lost 0 bases, and 6 bases lay in between.

The chain links TRBV6-2 or TRBV6-3 to TRBJ1-4; D call uncertain. V was shortened by 0 bases and J by 8 bases, with 13 bases between the two germline ends. Germline V gene sequence: CDR1 MNHEY, CDR2 SVGEGT. The CDR3 runs 15 residues. The CDR3 here is CASSYSRRSEEKLFF. DNA of the CDR3: TGTGCCAGCAGTTACTCGCGGAGGTCTGAGGAAAAACTGTTTTTT.

This clonotype was detected a few times. The chain uses TRBV7-9 and TRBJ1-2, with D tentatively TRBD1 (5 bases). Deletions cut 3 bases from V and 7 bases from J, with 12 bases between. CDR1 SEHNR and CDR2 FQNEAQ come from the germline V gene (reference sequence). The CDR3 runs to 13 residues. CDR3 sequence (DNA): TGTGCCAGCAGCTTGGGACCAGAGGCTGGCTACACCTTC. Translated: CASSLGPEAGYTF.

There are a few counts of this clonotype. This sequence joins TRBV6-1 and TRBJ2-3; D is unclear. The CDR3 spans 14 residues. Trimming pared 6 bases from V and 1 base from J, leaving 11 bases between. The germline V gene encodes CDR1 MNHNS and CDR2 SASEGT. CDR3 bases: TGTGCCAGCAGCCCGGGTAGGCGCACAGATACGCAGTATTTT. It encodes CASSPGRRTDTQYF.

The chain employs TRBV6-2 or TRBV6-3 and TRBJ2-4, with 7 positions matching TRBD2. CDR1 MNHEY and CDR2 SVGEGT come from the germline V gene. V was clipped by 7 bases and J by 1 base; unmatched bases: 7. CDR3 length: 15 residues. The DNA of the CDR3 is TGTGCCAGCACCTTGGCGGGGGAGGCCAAAAACATTCAGTACTTC. Protein: CASTLAGEAKNIQYF.

There are a few counts of this clonotype. V gene TRBV10-2 combines with J gene TRBJ1-6; D is ambiguous. The CDR3 has 13 residues. The V and J ends lost 10 bases and 6 bases respectively, with 13 bases between them. CDR1 WSHSY and CDR2 SAAADI come from the germline V gene. The CDR3 loop is CATRSQINSPLHF. In nucleotides, the CDR3 is TGCGCCACTAGGTCGCAGATTAATTCACCCCTCCACTTT.

This clonotype was observed a handful of times. The V and J genes are TRBV5-1 and TRBJ2-2; maybe TRBD1 (6 bases). V was shortened by 5 bases and J by 3 bases, with 11 bases between the two germline ends. The CDR3 has 14 amino acids. In germline, CDR1 is SGHRS, CDR2 YFSETQ. CDR3 sequence reads: CASSRDTHTGELFF. In DNA, the CDR3 is TGCGCCAGCAGTCGGGACACACACACCGGGGAGCTGTTTTTT.

CDR3 sequence: CASGVAIADTQYF. The CDR3 coding sequence is TGCGCCAGCGGGGTGGCCATCGCAGATACGCAGTATTTT. V gene TRBV5-1 combines with J gene TRBJ2-3, with D uncertain. The CDR3 totals 13 residues. Trimming removed 7 bases at V and 4 bases at J, with 13 bases between. The germline gives CDR1 SGHRS, CDR2 YFSETQ.

The chain carries TRBV4-3 and TRBJ2-2; D is unclear. Germline loops: CDR1 LGHNA, CDR2 YSLEER. The CDR3 is 15 residues long. Trimming removed 3 bases at V and 6 bases at J, with 14 bases between. The CDR3 DNA reads TGCGCCAGCAGCCATACCGTTGTGTCGTCCGGGGAGCTGTTTTTT. It encodes CASSHTVVSSGELFF.

The genes are TRBV7-9 and TRBJ1-1, with unresolved D. Germline V CDR1 and CDR2: SEHNR, FQNEAQ (reference sequence). The CDR3 totals 12 residues. The V gene lost 5 bases and the J gene lost 4 bases, with 8 bases spanning the gap. The CDR3 nucleotides read TGTGCCAGCAGCGCCGGGAGCACTGAAGCTTTCTTT. Translated: CASSAGSTEAFF.

V and J are TRBV20-1 and TRBJ1-1; possibly TRBD1 for D (5 bases). V dropped 3 bases and J dropped 4 bases, with 15 bases sitting between them. CDR1 and CDR2 from the germline V gene are DFQATT and SNEGSKA (reference sequence). The CDR3 is 14 amino acids. In DNA, the CDR3 is TGCAGTGCTAGGGGACCACGCCATACCACTGAAGCTTTCTTT. It codes for CSARGPRHTTEAFF.

The chain joins TRBV20-1 to TRBJ1-1, with a possible D match to TRBD1 (6 bases). CDR3 length: 14 amino acids. The germline gives CDR1 DFQATT, CDR2 SNEGSKA (reference sequence). The germline V and J ends were trimmed by 3 bases and 5 bases, with 16 bases remaining between them. The CDR3 here is CSASGTGMGTEAFF. Here the CDR3 DNA reads TGCAGTGCTAGCGGTACAGGGATGGGAACTGAAGCTTTCTTT.

This clonotype occurred many times. The chain links TRBV4-3 to TRBJ1-1; D possibly corresponds to TRBD1 (6 bases). Looked up from germline, CDR1 is LGHNA and CDR2 is YSLEER. The V gene lost 4 bases and the J gene lost 6 bases, with 15 bases spanning the gap. The CDR3 extends over 14 amino acids. As DNA, the CDR3 is TGCGCCAGCAGCCGAGATACAGGGTTCTCTGAAGCTTTCTTT. The encoded protein is CASSRDTGFSEAFF.

A few counts support this clonotype. J is TRBJ2-7 and V is TRBV19; 7 positions agree with TRBD2. The CDR3 runs 14 residues. Looked up from germline, CDR1 is LNHDA and CDR2 is SQIVND (reference sequence). Trimming cost V 8 bases and J 1 base; bases outside gene matches: 8. CDR3 DNA sequence: TGTGCCAGTCCTGGCTGGGAGGGGTCCTACGAGCAGTACTTC. It is translated as CASPGWEGSYEQYF. Based on the CDR3 plus reference TRBV19 and TRBJ2-7, the full variable domain is DGGITQSPKYLFRKEGQNVTLSCEQNLNHDAMYWYRQDPGQGLRLIYYSQIVNDFQKGDIAEGYSVSREKKESFPLTVTSAQKNPTAFYLCASPGWEGSYEQYFGPGTRLTVT.

The table lists this clonotype with a few counts. The chain couples TRBV10-3 to TRBJ1-1, with D possibly matching TRBD1 (5 bases). CDR3 length: 14 residues. Per the germline V gene, CDR1 is ENHRY and CDR2 is SYGVKD. Trimming cost V 11 bases and J 1 base, with 17 bases left between them. The CDR3 nucleotides are TGTGCCTCAGGGAGCGGACGGGCGAACACTGAAGCTTTCTTT. Its protein product is CASGSGRANTEAFF.

This chain links TRBV20-1 with TRBJ2-3; D gene uncertain. With 6 bases removed from V and 4 bases from J, the gap between germline ends came to 20 bases. CDR3 length: 15 amino acids. The germline CDR1 and CDR2 sequences are DFQATT and SNEGSKA (reference sequence). This chain's CDR3 is CSARNMVAGADTQYF. In nucleotides, the CDR3 is TGCAGTGCCAGAAACATGGTAGCAGGAGCAGATACGCAGTATTTT.